The clone carrying this TCR beta chain was detected ten times or more. This entry belongs to a study of blood T cells in healthy people across ages. Sample donors were healthy Caucasian individuals that came from Russia, aged roughly 6 to 100. Isolation of PBMCs gave at least 6 million cells per sample. Then a second PCR, running about 7 to 11 cycles, was carried out with a sample-barcoded 5' primer and a J-beta primer mix. Any given sample supplied a minimum of 3 million CDR3-containing paired-end reads. TCRdb analysed the 5' RACE reads with MiXCR anew, one entry per CDR3 protein. The profile shows about 650,000 distinct CDR3 sequences, roughly 32% of them singletons. The CDR3 is 15 amino acids. J lost 4 bases, V lost 0 bases, and 4 bases had no gene match. Looked up from germline, CDR1 is SQVTM and CDR2 is ANQGSEA.

The receptor was derived from a woman at least 80 years old in good health. Material: blood. The chain has TRBV29-1 and TRBJ2-7; 12 bases align to TRBD2. The CDR3 DNA reads TGCAGCGTTGAAGAGACTAGCGGGGGTTATTACGAGCAGTACTTC. Amino acid sequence: CSVEETSGGYYEQYF.